The 13 T cell receptor beta chains presented below share a single source sample, sequenced in a study of T cells in narcolepsy. Only in-frame clones appear in the TCRdb table, and some are missing; sequencing was by immunoSEQ multiplex PCR. The sample includes around 17,000 clones, just under 75% of them seen just once. The sequencing sample was made of CD45RA- memory CD8+ T cells from PBMCs. The source is a human donor with narcolepsy.

J is TRBJ1-2 and V is TRBV7-9; tentatively, D is TRBD1 (5 bases). Germline assignment: CDR1 SEHNR and CDR2 FQNEAQ (reference sequence). The CDR3 spans 15 residues. Trimming shortened V by 1 base and J by 2 bases, and 11 bases separated the two germline ends. CDR3 residues: CASSLERGGNYGYTF. Here the CDR3 DNA reads TGTGCCAGCAGCTTAGAGAGGGGCGGAAACTATGGCTACACCTTC. The variable domain in full, completed from reference TRBV7-9 and TRBJ1-2, reads DTGVSQNPRHKITKRGQNVTFRCDPISEHNRLYWYRQTLGQGPEFLTYFQNEAQLEKSRLLSDRFSAERPKGSFSTLEIQRTEQGDSAMYLCASSLERGGNYGYTFGSGTRLTVV.

This sequence joins TRBV19 and TRBJ2-7; 8 bases are shared with TRBD1. V lost 5 bases, J lost 4 bases, and 7 bases stayed unmatched. Germline V CDR1 and CDR2: LNHDA, SQIVND (reference sequence). The CDR3 runs 14 residues. The CDR3 bases are TGTGCCAGTAGTCTGGCAGGGGGCCAATACGAGCAGTACTTC. Translated, it gives CASSLAGGQYEQYF. Full variable domain (rest looked up from reference TRBV19 and TRBJ2-7): DGGITQSPKYLFRKEGQNVTLSCEQNLNHDAMYWYRQDPGQGLRLIYYSQIVNDFQKGDIAEGYSVSREKKESFPLTVTSAQKNPTAFYLCASSLAGGQYEQYFGPGTRLTVT.

The V gene is TRBV13, the J gene TRBJ2-5, with 9 bases lining up with TRBD2. Germline V lookup: CDR1 PRHDT, CDR2 FYEKMQ (reference sequence). This CDR3 has 17 residues. Trimming at V came to 3 bases and at J to 5 bases, leaving 13 bases not matched to a gene. DNA for the CDR3: TGTGCCAGCAGCTTGGGAGGGATAGCGGGAGCCGGGGAGACCCAGTACTTC. It is translated as CASSLGGIAGAGETQYF.

This clone has more than one count but fewer than ten. This chain uses TRBV10-3 with TRBJ1-1; weak D call: TRBD1 (6 bases). The CDR3 is 15 residues long. Trimming took 0 bases from V and 2 from J, leaving 10 bases between them. Germline assignment: CDR1 ENHRY and CDR2 SYGVKD. The CDR3 reads CAISESAGANTEAFF. In DNA form, the CDR3 reads TGTGCCATCAGTGAGTCAGCGGGGGCTAACACTGAAGCTTTCTTT.

This sequence joins TRBV9 and TRBJ1-2; TRBD1 might be the D (5 bases). The CDR3 length is 15 residues. With 3 bases removed from V and 5 bases from J, the gap between germline ends came to 17 bases. Germline lookup yields CDR1 SGDLS and CDR2 YYNGEE. CDR3 sequence: CASSASDGGIYGYTF. In DNA, the CDR3 is TGTGCCAGCAGCGCGAGCGATGGGGGAATTTATGGCTACACCTTC.

The V gene is TRBV15, the J gene TRBJ2-7; 9 bases match TRBD1. CDR3 length equals 17 residues. J was trimmed by 5 bases and V by 4 bases; bases with no gene match: 15. The germline CDR1 and CDR2 sequences are LNHNV and YYDKDF (reference sequence). The chain's CDR3 is CATSIGIMRQGDNEQYF. The CDR3 nucleotides read TGTGCCACCAGCATCGGTATTATGCGACAGGGGGACAACGAGCAGTACTTC.

This chain links TRBV5-1 with TRBJ2-2, with D possibly TRBD2 on 5 matching bases. With 3 bases removed from V and 3 bases from J, the gap between germline ends came to 9 bases. CDR1 and CDR2 from the germline V gene are SGHRS and YFSETQ. The CDR3 is 14 amino acids. The chain's CDR3 is CASSWRWDTGELFF. The CDR3 nucleotides are TGCGCCAGCAGCTGGAGGTGGGACACCGGGGAGCTGTTTTTT.

J is TRBJ2-1 and V is TRBV7-9, with D possibly matching TRBD1 (6 bases). This CDR3 region has 16 residues. V was cut by 3 bases and J by 5 bases, with 17 bases left in between. The germline V gene encodes CDR1 SEHNR and CDR2 FQNEAQ (reference sequence). The DNA for the CDR3 is TGTGCCAGCAGCTTGATTAGGCAGGGGCCACACAATGAGCAGTTCTTC. It yields the protein CASSLIRQGPHNEQFF. The complete variable domain, with remaining parts taken from reference TRBV7-9 and TRBJ2-1, reads DTGVSQNPRHKITKRGQNVTFRCDPISEHNRLYWYRQTLGQGPEFLTYFQNEAQLEKSRLLSDRFSAERPKGSFSTLEIQRTEQGDSAMYLCASSLIRQGPHNEQFFGPGTRLTVL.

The chain combines TRBV9 with TRBJ2-2, with 7 bases fitting TRBD1. V was pared by 4 bases and J by 4 bases, with 7 bases of the junction left unmatched. There are 15 residues in the CDR3. The germline CDR1 and CDR2 sequences are SGDLS and YYNGEE. CDR3 in amino acids: CASSLRQGPTGELFF. In DNA, the CDR3 is TGTGCCAGCAGCCTCCGACAGGGTCCCACCGGGGAGCTGTTTTTT.

This chain uses TRBV28 with TRBJ2-1; D remains unclear. Trimming shortened V by 5 bases and J by 8 bases, and 13 bases separated the two germline ends. Germline loops: CDR1 MDHEN, CDR2 SYDVKM. This CDR3 is 13 amino acids long. The CDR3 loop reads CASSRSLGDEQFF. Written as DNA, the CDR3 is TGTGCCAGCAGTCGCTCACTGGGTGATGAGCAGTTCTTC.

This clone appeared a single time. This chain joins TRBV2 and TRBJ2-7, with TRBD1 as a possible D gene (6 bases). CDR1 is SNHLY, CDR2 FYNNEI, per germline. The V end lost 6 bases, the J end lost 7 bases, and 16 bases lay between the germline ends. CDR3 length: 13 residues. The CDR3 reads CASSELTGQEQYF. Written as DNA, the CDR3 is TGTGCCAGCAGCGAACTTACCGGACAGGAGCAGTACTTC.

The rearrangement joins TRBV2 to TRBJ1-1, with 10 bases matching TRBD1. CDR1 is SNHLY and CDR2 is FYNNEI in the germline V gene. The ends lost 4 bases at V and 11 bases at J; junction bases unmatched: 13. CDR3 size: 15 residues. CDR3 sequence: CASSGGTGAYQGAFF. CDR3 DNA sequence: TGTGCCAGCAGTGGGGGGACAGGGGCCTACCAGGGGGCTTTCTTT.

This sequence joins TRBV11-2 and TRBJ2-3; no firm D call. Germline values: CDR1 SGHAT, CDR2 FQNNGV. The V gene lost 1 base and the J gene lost 2 bases, with 7 bases spanning the gap. CDR3 length: 14 amino acids. CDR3 DNA sequence: TGTGCCAGCAGCTTAGTTTTAATCACAGATACGCAGTATTTT. This codes for CASSLVLITDTQYF.